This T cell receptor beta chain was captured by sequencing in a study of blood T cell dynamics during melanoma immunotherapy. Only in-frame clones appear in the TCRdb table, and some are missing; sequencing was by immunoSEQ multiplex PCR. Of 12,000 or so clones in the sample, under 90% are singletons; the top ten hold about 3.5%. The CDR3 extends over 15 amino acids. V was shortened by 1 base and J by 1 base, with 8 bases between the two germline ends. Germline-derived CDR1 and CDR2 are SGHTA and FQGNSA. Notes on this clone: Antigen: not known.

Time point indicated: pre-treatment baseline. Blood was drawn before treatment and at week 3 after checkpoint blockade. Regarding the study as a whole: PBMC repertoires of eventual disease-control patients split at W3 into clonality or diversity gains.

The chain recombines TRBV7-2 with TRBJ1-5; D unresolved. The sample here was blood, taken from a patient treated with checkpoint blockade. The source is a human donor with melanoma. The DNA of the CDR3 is TGTGCCAGCAGCTTAGGGTCGGGGAGCAATCAGCCCCAGCATTTT. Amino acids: CASSLGSGSNQPQHF. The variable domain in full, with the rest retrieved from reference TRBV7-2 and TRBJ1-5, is GAGVSQSPSNKVTEKGKDVELRCDPISGHTALYWYRQSLGQGLEFLIYFQGNSAPDKSGLPSDRFSAERTGGSVSTLTIQRTQQEDSAVYLCASSLGSGSNQPQHFGDGTRLSIL.